Described below is a single T cell receptor (beta chain) sequence and its context. Its matching antigen is unknown. This sample also contains other DNA sequences that code for the same CDR3. The sample belongs to a study of shared clonotypes between healthy human individuals. At the level of the study: CD4 naive and CD4 memory each took three plates per donor, while CD8 naive took two and CD8 memory one. Study-wide findings and caveats: Only blood was sampled, and tissue TCR repertoires likely differ from blood ones. The donor pool, a small one, limited the genetic and exposure-history diversity represented.

Clones were read by immunoSEQ multiplex PCR, and TCRdb kept only the in-frame ones, dropping some. The sample contains some 1,400,000 clones, more than 95% of which appear only once. Every donor, a Caucasian adult, lived in Nashville, Tennessee. The CDR3 contains 12 residues. CDR1 and CDR2 (germline): SGHNT, YYREEE (reference sequence). V gave up 2 bases and J gave up 4 bases, with 4 bases separating them. The rearrangement links TRBV5-4 to TRBJ1-3; D is ambiguous. The TCR sequence derives from a man aged 25 to 40 in good health. Input material: naive CD4+ T cells sorted from blood. This sample's subset: CD45RA+ positively selected. CDR3 nucleotide sequence: TGTGCCAGCAGCTTAGGCGGAAACACCATATATTTT. Its protein product is CASSLGGNTIYF. Full variable domain (outside the CDR3, taken from reference TRBV5-4 and TRBJ1-3): ETGVTQSPTHLIKTRGQQVTLRCSSQSGHNTVSWYQQALGQGPQFIFQYYREEENGRGNFPPRFSGLQFPNYSSELNVNALELDDSALYLCASSLGGNTIYFGEGSWLTVV.